Below are 22 T cell receptor beta chains sequenced from a single sample in a study of pediatric ulcerative colitis. Produced via immunoSEQ multiplex PCR; TCRdb's table is partial and in-frame only. The sample has 15,000 to 20,000 clones, approximately 80% seen once. During colonoscopy, one to two rectal pinch biopsies were collected. Input material: gut tissue. The source of these receptors is a boy younger than 18 who was a control in a study of pediatric ulcerative colitis.

The rearrangement uses TRBV7-2 and TRBJ1-2; 9 bases fit TRBD1. The CDR3 is 16 amino acids. J gave up 8 bases and V 2 bases, and 12 bases lay outside the gene matches. Germline lookup yields CDR1 SGHTA and CDR2 FQGNSA. The CDR3 sequence: CASSLYRGQGFGGYTF. The DNA for the CDR3 is TGTGCCAGCAGCTTATACAGGGGACAGGGTTTTGGGGGCTACACCTTC.

Remarks on this clone: The identical CDR3 is also encoded by other nucleotide sequences in the sample. The rearrangement joins TRBV9 to TRBJ2-7; 11 bases are shared with TRBD1. Trimming removed 0 bases from V and 6 bases from J; junction bases left unmatched: 8. Per germline, CDR1 SGDLS and CDR2 YYNGEE. The CDR3 sequence is 16 residues long. Here the CDR3 DNA reads TGTGCCAGCAGCGTAGCCCCCCGGACAGGGGGCGGCGAGCAGTACTTC. Translating gives CASSVAPRTGGGEQYF. Based on the CDR3 plus reference TRBV9 and TRBJ2-7, the full variable domain is DSGVTQTPKHLITATGQRVTLRCSPRSGDLSVYWYQQSLDQGLQFLIQYYNGEERAKGNILERFSAQQFPDLHSELNLSSLELGDSALYFCASSVAPRTGGGEQYFGPGTRLTVT.

The V and J genes are TRBV29-1 and TRBJ1-2; TRBD1 aligns across 11 bases. Germline loops: CDR1 SQVTM, CDR2 ANQGSEA. Unmatched junction bases numbered 5, after V lost 6 bases and J lost 8 bases. The CDR3 is made up of 12 amino acids. The CDR3 nucleotides are TGCAGCGTCGGGACAGGGGGAGGGGGCTACACCTTC. Its translation: CSVGTGGGGYTF.

The gene calls are TRBV7-2 and TRBJ2-5, with 10 nucleotides matching TRBD1. Germline loops: CDR1 SGHTA, CDR2 FQGNSA. V was pared by 1 base and J by 5 bases, with 7 bases of the junction left unmatched. The CDR3 runs to 16 residues. CDR3 sequence: CASSLGATGGGETQYF. CDR3 DNA: TGTGCCAGCAGCTTAGGGGCGACAGGGGGCGGGGAGACCCAGTACTTC.

V is TRBV6-6 and J is TRBJ2-3; either TRBD1 or TRBD2 may fit D (5 bases each). The CDR3 is made up of 15 amino acids. The V gene lost 5 bases and the J gene lost 1 base, with 13 bases spanning the gap. CDR1 and CDR2 from the germline V gene are MNHNY and SVGAGI (reference sequence). Here the CDR3 DNA reads TGTGCCAGCAGTCTCCTGGGGGATCGCACAGATACGCAGTATTTT. Translation gives CASSLLGDRTDTQYF.

The chain employs TRBV4-1 and TRBJ1-2; 7 nucleotides match TRBD1. Losses at the gene ends were 0 bases for V and 4 bases for J; bases not matched to a gene: 11. The CDR3 covers 17 residues. Germline V gene lookup returns CDR1 MGHRA and CDR2 YSYEKL. CDR3 amino acids: CASSQDHLAGTAYGYTF. The DNA of the CDR3 is TGCGCCAGCAGCCAAGACCATTTGGCGGGGACAGCCTATGGCTACACCTTC.

This clone was seen only once. The rearrangement joins TRBV7-9 to TRBJ2-7; D might be TRBD1 (5 bases). The CDR3 contains 14 residues. The V end was cut by 3 bases, the J end by 8 bases, with 17 bases between. Germline assignment: CDR1 SEHNR and CDR2 FQNEAQ (reference sequence). The CDR3: CASSFGARSGKQYF. As DNA, the CDR3 is TGTGCCAGCAGCTTTGGGGCCCGCTCTGGCAAGCAGTACTTC.

The chain employs TRBV9 and TRBJ2-1; D uncertain. Germline lookup yields CDR1 SGDLS and CDR2 YYNGEE. This CDR3 comprises 14 residues. V lost 4 bases to trimming and J lost 9 bases, with 17 bases between them. CDR3 sequence: CASSLGVGLSEQFF. In DNA, the CDR3 is TGTGCCAGCAGCCTAGGAGTCGGGCTAAGTGAGCAGTTCTTC.

The chain employs TRBV5-1 and TRBJ1-6, with D perhaps TRBD1 (6 bases). The CDR3 spans 15 residues. Trimming removed 3 bases at V and 6 bases at J, with 13 bases between. Germline V gene lookup returns CDR1 SGHRS and CDR2 YFSETQ. The CDR3 coding sequence is TGCGCCAGCAGCTCCCTAGGACAGTTTAATTCACCCCTCCACTTT. This gives the protein CASSSLGQFNSPLHF.

The chain recombines TRBV18 with TRBJ1-2; TRBD1 matches 7 bases. The CDR3 is 13 amino acids. V was pared by 4 bases and J by 4 bases, with 3 bases of the junction left unmatched. Germline loops: CDR1 KGHSH, CDR2 LQKENI. In DNA form, the CDR3 reads TGTGCCAGCTCACGGGGACAGTCCTATGGCTACACCTTC. Protein: CASSRGQSYGYTF.

The genes are TRBV10-1 and TRBJ2-3; no clear D gene. Trimming stripped 10 bases from V and 5 bases from J, with 10 bases between. The CDR3 extends over 11 amino acids. Germline V gives CDR1 WNHNN, CDR2 SYGVQD (reference sequence). This CDR3 reads CATATGDTQYF. CDR3 in DNA: TGCGCCACCGCTACGGGAGATACGCAGTATTTT.

CDR3 sequence (DNA): TGCGCCAGCAGCACGGGGACTAGCGGGAGGACAGAGACCCAGTACTTC. It specifies CASSTGTSGRTETQYF. The V call is TRBV5-1, the J call TRBJ2-5; 15 positions match TRBD2. The CDR3 covers 16 residues. Germline loops: CDR1 SGHRS, CDR2 YFSETQ. The junction had 5 bases not matched to a gene; V was cut back by 4 bases and J by 4 bases.

The gene calls are TRBV27 and TRBJ2-7; D assignment may be TRBD1 or TRBD2 (7 bases each). The CDR3 is 16 residues long. CDR1 and CDR2 from the germline V gene are MNHEY and SMNVEV (reference sequence). V was cut by 2 bases and J by 4 bases, with 18 bases left in between. The CDR3 here is CASSLVRDSGIYEQYF. The CDR3 nucleotides read TGTGCCAGCAGTTTAGTGCGGGACAGCGGGATATACGAGCAGTACTTC.

The V and J genes are TRBV7-2 and TRBJ2-7; 13 nucleotides line up with TRBD2. Germline V gene data show CDR1 as SGHTA and CDR2 as FQGNSA. V gave up 3 bases and J gave up 1 base; unmatched junction bases: 3. CDR3 length equals 16 residues. The CDR3 sequence: CASSLWTSGGSYEQYF. CDR3 bases: TGTGCCAGCAGCTTGTGGACTAGCGGGGGTTCCTACGAGCAGTACTTC.

The gene calls are TRBV19 and TRBJ1-1, with TRBD1 matching 8 bases. In germline, CDR1 is LNHDA, CDR2 SQIVND (reference sequence). The V segment lost 3 bases and the J segment 13 bases; nucleotides outside the gene matches: 7. The CDR3 consists of 12 residues. The DNA for the CDR3 is TGTGCCAGTAGTATGCGACAGGGGATGGTTTTCTTT. Translated, it gives CASSMRQGMVFF.

This clone showed up just a few times. The genes are TRBV25-1 and TRBJ2-5, with D possibly TRBD1 on 6 matching bases. In germline, CDR1 is MGHDK, CDR2 SYGVNS. The CDR3 has 16 residues. The ends were cut back, 6 bases at V and 1 base at J, with 18 bases in the middle. CDR3 residues: CASSQPDTGPQETQYF. DNA of the CDR3: TGTGCCAGCAGCCAACCCGATACAGGGCCCCAAGAGACCCAGTACTTC.

This clone has just a few counts. CDR3 DNA: TGTGCCAGCAGCTTAGTTGCGGGAAACAATGAGCAGTTCTTC. Translation gives CASSLVAGNNEQFF. The rearrangement links TRBV7-2 to TRBJ2-1, with D possibly being TRBD2 (6 bases). Trimming shortened V by 1 base and J by 5 bases, and 9 bases separated the two germline ends. CDR1 and CDR2 from the germline V gene are SGHTA and FQGNSA. CDR3 size: 14 residues.

V is TRBV27 and J is TRBJ1-5; 7 bases align to TRBD1. Germline values: CDR1 MNHEY, CDR2 SMNVEV (reference sequence). Germline trimming cut 6 bases from V and 5 bases from J; bases unmatched to any gene: 10. The CDR3 consists of 15 residues. This chain's CDR3 is CASRYSGGNDQPQHF. Written as DNA, the CDR3 is TGTGCCAGCAGGTATTCAGGGGGTAATGATCAGCCCCAGCATTTT.

The V and J genes are TRBV30 and TRBJ2-7; the match to TRBD1 covers 7 bases. This CDR3 spans 15 amino acids. V lost 3 bases to trimming and J lost 3 bases; unmatched junction nucleotides: 11. Germline lookup yields CDR1 GTSNPN and CDR2 SVGIG (reference sequence). The CDR3 region is CAWRVKSAGGYEQYF. The CDR3 region has the DNA TGTGCCTGGAGGGTAAAATCGGCAGGGGGCTACGAGCAGTACTTC.

V is TRBV2 and J is TRBJ2-1, with TRBD2 matching 7 bases. The germline V gene has CDR1 SNHLY and CDR2 FYNNEI. This CDR3 region has 14 residues. The J segment lost 7 bases and the V segment lost 6 bases, leaving 9 bases of the junction unmatched. The DNA of the CDR3 is TGTGCCAGCAGGGAGGGGAGGGCCGTAAATGAGCAGTTCTTC. Translating it yields CASREGRAVNEQFF.

This clone appeared once. The J gene is TRBJ1-1, the V gene TRBV9; D call uncertain. CDR1 is SGDLS, CDR2 YYNGEE, per germline. This CDR3 is 14 amino acids long. V lost 3 bases and J 0 bases, leaving 9 bases between the germline ends. For the CDR3, the DNA is TGTGCCAGCAGCGCCAGGACCCTGAACACTGAAGCTTTCTTT. It encodes CASSARTLNTEAFF.

V and J are TRBV10-3 and TRBJ2-7; TRBD1 aligns across 8 bases. The CDR3 has 14 amino acids. CDR1 ENHRY and CDR2 SYGVKD come from the germline V gene. The ends lost 4 bases at V and 5 bases at J; junction bases unmatched: 7. The CDR3 nucleotides read TGTGCCATCAGTGTTGGGACAGGCTTAAACGAGCAGTACTTC. It codes for CAISVGTGLNEQYF.